Presented here are 26 T cell receptor beta chains from one specimen sequenced in a study of CD8 T cells in ankylosing spondylitis. TCRdb fed the 5' RACE reads into MiXCR, producing one record per CDR3 protein. The sample has fewer than 350,000 distinct CDR3 sequences; 9.5% to 13% are singletons. Sequenced material: blood, either unsorted or a sorted T cell fraction (not recorded which). The receptors were gathered from a female donor with ankylosing spondylitis or in good health (not recorded which).

The sample holds many counts of this clonotype. The chain combines TRBV15 with TRBJ2-7; D perhaps matches TRBD1 (5 bases). Per the germline V gene, CDR1 is LNHNV and CDR2 is YYDKDF (reference sequence). The length of the CDR3 is 15 residues. Trimming took off 4 bases at V and 2 bases at J, with 15 bases between the two ends. The DNA of the CDR3 is TGTGCCACCAGCAATCACATACAGGCCACCTACGAGCAGTACTTC. Encoded protein: CATSNHIQATYEQYF.

This clonotype came up many times. This chain connects TRBV12-3 or TRBV12-4 to TRBJ2-1; 9 bases line up with TRBD2. CDR3 length: 15 amino acids. With 3 bases clipped from V and 7 bases from J, the junction kept 7 bases outside the gene matches. The CDR3 DNA is TGTGCCAGCAGTTTCGCCAGCGGGGGGAGAAATGAGCAGTTCTTC. Its translation is CASSFASGGRNEQFF.

The gene calls are TRBV7-2 and TRBJ2-1, with D perhaps matching TRBD1 (6 bases). The V and J ends lost 4 bases and 2 bases respectively, with 18 bases between them. This CDR3 spans 17 amino acids. From germline, CDR1 is SGHTA and CDR2 FQGNSA. In DNA form, the CDR3 reads TGTGCCAGCAGCTCGACCGTAGACAGGAGGACCTACAATGAGCAGTTCTTC. Its translation is CASSSTVDRRTYNEQFF.

This clonotype was recorded at least ten times. The chain links TRBV4-2 to TRBJ2-7; 12 bases map to TRBD2. From germline, CDR1 is LGHNA and CDR2 YNFKEQ. The J segment lost 4 bases and the V segment lost 4 bases, leaving 11 bases of the junction unmatched. The CDR3 has 17 residues. The CDR3 sequence: CASSRLPLAGGPYEQYF. The CDR3 coding sequence is TGTGCCAGCAGCCGGTTGCCCCTAGCGGGAGGGCCTTACGAGCAGTACTTC.

This clonotype was detected many times. The chain is built from TRBV5-1 and TRBJ1-2, with TRBD1 matching over 10 bases. Germline CDR1 SGHRS, CDR2 YFSETQ. With 4 bases clipped from V and 2 bases from J, the junction kept 5 bases outside the gene matches. CDR3 length: 15 amino acids. This CDR3 is CASSEGTGANYGYTF. Here the CDR3 DNA reads TGCGCCAGCAGCGAGGGGACAGGGGCAAACTATGGCTACACCTTC.

This clonotype came up many times. CDR3 protein: CASSKGQTTDTQYF. For the CDR3, the DNA is TGTGCCAGCAGCAAGGGACAGACCACAGATACGCAGTATTTT. The chain joins TRBV7-9 to TRBJ2-3; 7 bases are a match to TRBD1. V gave up 5 bases and J gave up 2 bases; unmatched junction bases: 4. Germline CDR1 SEHNR, CDR2 FQNEAQ (reference sequence). CDR3 length: 14 amino acids. The full variable domain, completed using reference TRBV7-9 and TRBJ2-3, is DTGVSQNPRHKITKRGQNVTFRCDPISEHNRLYWYRQTLGQGPEFLTYFQNEAQLEKSRLLSDRFSAERPKGSFSTLEIQRTEQGDSAMYLCASSKGQTTDTQYFGPGTRLTVL.

Comments on this clonotype: It may be a read error: a sequence one base away is much more abundant. V and J are TRBV28 and TRBJ2-3; D not resolved. CDR1 MDHEN and CDR2 SYDVKM come from the germline V gene. This CDR3 contains 12 residues. This chain's CDR3 is CATSPLARSQYF. The DNA for the CDR3 is TGTGCCACCAGTCCTTTGGCCCGCTCTCAGTATTTT.

Many counts were recorded for this clonotype. The V gene is TRBV5-1, the J gene TRBJ2-7, with 10 bases aligning to TRBD2. Germline-derived CDR1 and CDR2 are SGHRS and YFSETQ. The CDR3 extends over 14 amino acids. Trimming at V came to 0 bases and at J to 6 bases, leaving 3 bases not matched to a gene. The chain's CDR3 is CASSLASGRSEQYF. In DNA, the CDR3 is TGCGCCAGCAGCTTGGCTAGCGGGAGATCCGAGCAGTACTTC. The whole variable domain, filled in from reference TRBV5-1 and TRBJ2-7, reads KAGVTQTPRYLIKTRGQQVTLSCSPISGHRSVSWYQQTPGQGLQFLFEYFSETQRNKGNFPGRFSGRQFSNSRSEMNVSTLELGDSALYLCASSLASGRSEQYFGPGTRLTVT.

In regard to this clonotype: One end of the junction fails to match germline, which may point to a read error. The chain employs TRBV20-1 and TRBJ2-1; D is unresolved. The CDR3 is 17 amino acids. Germline lookup yields CDR1 DFQATT and CDR2 SNEGSKA (reference sequence). CDR3 sequence (DNA): TGCTGTGCTAGAGATCCGGGCCCCCAACGCTCCTACAATGAGCAGTTCTTC. Protein: CCARDPGPQRSYNEQFF.

This clonotype was counted many times. V usage is TRBV12-3 or TRBV12-4 and J usage is TRBJ1-2; D not certain. V lost 3 bases to trimming and J lost 5 bases, with 13 bases between them. The CDR3 length is 14 residues. CDR3 DNA sequence: TGTGCCAGCAGTTTTAGCGGCAGCCAATATGGCTACACCTTC. It translates to CASSFSGSQYGYTF.

The table lists this clonotype with many counts. CDR3 in DNA: TGTGCCAGCAGCCAATACGGCCTGGGACTGGCTAGCGGACAGGGGACCGGGGAGCTGTTTTTT. Translated, it gives CASSQYGLGLASGQGTGELFF. The chain carries TRBV3-1 and TRBJ2-2; 9 nucleotides agree with TRBD1. The V and J ends lost 2 bases and 5 bases, in that order; junction bases with no gene match: 21. CDR3 length: 21 amino acids. Germline lookup yields CDR1 LGHDT and CDR2 YNNKEL (reference sequence).

This clonotype has ten or more counts. The chain has TRBV29-1 and TRBJ1-2, with 8 bases lining up with TRBD1. The CDR3 is made up of 14 amino acids. V shed 5 bases, J shed 7 bases, and the junction held 12 bases outside the gene matches. In germline, CDR1 is SQVTM, CDR2 ANQGSEA. This CDR3 is CSVTPQDRVGGYTF. The CDR3, as DNA: TGCAGCGTTACCCCCCAGGACAGGGTGGGTGGCTACACCTTC.

The table lists this clonotype with many counts. The J gene is TRBJ2-1, the V gene TRBV29-1, with no clear D. The CDR3 loop spans 12 amino acids. Trimming took off 3 bases at V and 4 bases at J, with 7 bases between the two ends. CDR1 SQVTM and CDR2 ANQGSEA come from the germline V gene. CDR3 region: CSVDNGYNEQFF. The CDR3 DNA sequence: TGCAGCGTTGATAACGGATACAATGAGCAGTTCTTC.

This clonotype appeared many times. The chain couples TRBV20-1 to TRBJ2-1, with TRBD1 matching over 10 bases. Per germline, CDR1 DFQATT and CDR2 SNEGSKA (reference sequence). Trimming cost V 3 bases and J 2 bases; bases outside gene matches: 7. The CDR3 loop spans 16 amino acids. The CDR3 DNA sequence: TGCAGTGCTAGTTCGATGGGGACAGGGGCCTACAATGAGCAGTTCTTC. It yields the protein CSASSMGTGAYNEQFF.

The chain combines TRBV7-9 with TRBJ2-5, with D hard to call. From germline, CDR1 is SEHNR and CDR2 FQNEAQ (reference sequence). The V gene lost 6 bases and the J gene lost 4 bases, with 15 bases spanning the gap. The CDR3 spans 14 residues. The CDR3 loop reads CASSRPERPETQYF. The CDR3 DNA sequence: TGTGCCAGCAGTCGACCCGAGAGGCCAGAGACCCAGTACTTC.

As concerns this clonotype: At one boundary the junction diverges from the germline segment, which might be a read error. The V call is TRBV30, the J call TRBJ1-1; D remains unclear. CDR1 GTSNPN and CDR2 SVGIG come from the germline V gene (reference sequence). The CDR3 runs 12 residues. The CDR3 sequence: CAWSVLNTEASF. The CDR3 nucleotides are TGTGCCTGGAGTGTGTTGAACACTGAAGCTTCCTTT.

The chain couples TRBV12-3 or TRBV12-4 to TRBJ2-7; no definite D call. The CDR3 runs to 14 residues. The ends were cut back, 3 bases at V and 6 bases at J, with 15 bases in the middle. The chain's CDR3 is CASSLLVDPGEQYF. The CDR3 DNA follows: TGTGCCAGCAGTTTGTTAGTAGACCCCGGCGAGCAGTACTTC.

This clonotype was seen at least ten times. The chain uses TRBV20-1 and TRBJ2-5; the D is unclear. This CDR3 has 13 residues. The V end was cut by 3 bases, the J end by 3 bases, with 11 bases between. Looked up from germline, CDR1 is DFQATT and CDR2 is SNEGSKA (reference sequence). The CDR3 here is CSASPLGKETQYF. The CDR3 DNA sequence: TGCAGTGCTAGTCCCCTAGGAAAAGAGACCCAGTACTTC.

This clonotype was seen many times. The V call is TRBV20-1, the J call TRBJ1-1; possibly TRBD1 for D (6 bases). Looked up from germline, CDR1 is DFQATT and CDR2 is SNEGSKA (reference sequence). V lost 6 bases to trimming and J lost 1 base, with 9 bases between them. The CDR3 loop spans 12 amino acids. The CDR3 sequence: CSAATGNTEAFF. CDR3 sequence (DNA): TGCAGTGCGGCGACAGGGAACACTGAAGCTTTCTTT.

The sample holds many counts of this clonotype. The chain joins TRBV20-1 to TRBJ2-7; TRBD2 aligns across 8 bases. Germline V gives CDR1 DFQATT, CDR2 SNEGSKA (reference sequence). This CDR3 has 14 residues. Germline trimming cut 1 base from V and 0 bases from J; bases unmatched to any gene: 2. Here the CDR3 DNA reads TGCAGTGCTAGAGGCGGGGGGACCTCCTACGAGCAGTACTTC. Encoded protein: CSARGGGTSYEQYF.

As for this clonotype: Being one base from a much bigger clone, this may be a read error. V gene TRBV7-9 combines with J gene TRBJ2-1; tentative D call: TRBD2 (5 bases). This CDR3 is 12 amino acids long. Germline V gene sequence: CDR1 SEHNR, CDR2 FQNEAQ (reference sequence). The CDR3 nucleotides are TGTGCCAGCAGCGAAAAGGGAGTCGAGCAGTCCTTC. It is translated as CASSEKGVEQSF.

This clonotype was detected only a few times. This chain links TRBV10-3 with TRBJ2-2; TRBD2 is a possible D gene (6 bases). The CDR3 is 14 amino acids. V lost 0 bases and J 4 bases, leaving 6 bases between the germline ends. Germline V lookup: CDR1 ENHRY, CDR2 SYGVKD. CDR3 amino acids: CAISESGGTGELFF. The CDR3 DNA sequence: TGTGCCATCAGTGAGTCCGGGGGCACCGGGGAGCTGTTTTTT.

This clonotype was picked up many times. The genes are TRBV18 and TRBJ2-4; D might be TRBD2 (6 bases). V was clipped by 4 bases and J by 3 bases, with 16 bases between them. Germline CDR1 is KGHSH and CDR2 is LQKENI. CDR3 length: 16 amino acids. The CDR3 sequence: CASSRTEGIGKNIQYF. In DNA, the CDR3 is TGTGCCAGCTCACGGACGGAGGGGATCGGCAAAAACATTCAGTACTTC.

Many counts were recorded for this clonotype. J is TRBJ2-3 and V is TRBV4-2; 7 bases line up with TRBD1. After removal of 3 bases from V and 7 bases from J, the junction contained 10 bases not matched to a gene. The CDR3 covers 15 residues. CDR1 is LGHNA, CDR2 YNFKEQ, per germline. The CDR3 loop is CASSQPGQDSNTQYF. The DNA of the CDR3 is TGTGCCAGCAGCCAGCCCGGACAGGATAGTAATACGCAGTATTTT.

Ten or more counts support this clonotype. V usage is TRBV18 and J usage is TRBJ1-2, with 8 positions matching TRBD1. The V segment lost 4 bases and the J segment 13 bases; nucleotides outside the gene matches: 17. Germline CDR1 is KGHSH and CDR2 is LQKENI. The CDR3 has 15 amino acids. In DNA, the CDR3 is TGTGCCAGCTCACGCATAGACCGGGACAGGAGGCCGGGCACCTTC. Its protein product is CASSRIDRDRRPGTF.

In DNA form, the CDR3 reads TGCAGTGCTATAGTGTCAGGGGGAGCCTACGAGCAGTACTTC. Amino acid sequence: CSAIVSGGAYEQYF. The chain carries TRBV20-1 and TRBJ2-7; TRBD1 aligns across 7 bases. Germline V gives CDR1 DFQATT, CDR2 SNEGSKA (reference sequence). The CDR3 has 14 residues. V shed 4 bases, J shed 2 bases, and the junction held 8 bases outside the gene matches.